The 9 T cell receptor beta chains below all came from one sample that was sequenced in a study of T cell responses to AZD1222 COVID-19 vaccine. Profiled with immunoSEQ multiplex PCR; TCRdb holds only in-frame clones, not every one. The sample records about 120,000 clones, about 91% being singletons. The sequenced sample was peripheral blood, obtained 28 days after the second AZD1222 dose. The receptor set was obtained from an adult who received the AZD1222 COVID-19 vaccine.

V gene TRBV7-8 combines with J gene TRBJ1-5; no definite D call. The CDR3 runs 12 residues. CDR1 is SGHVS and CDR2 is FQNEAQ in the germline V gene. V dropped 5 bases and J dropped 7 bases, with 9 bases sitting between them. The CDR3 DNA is TGTGCCAGCAGCCGCCCGGGGCAGCCCCAGCATTTT. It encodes CASSRPGQPQHF.

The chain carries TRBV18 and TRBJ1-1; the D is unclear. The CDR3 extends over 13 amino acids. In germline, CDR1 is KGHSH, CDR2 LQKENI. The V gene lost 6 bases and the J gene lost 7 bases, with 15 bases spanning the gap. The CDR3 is CASSATIDGEAFF. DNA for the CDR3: TGTGCCAGCTCCGCTACGATTGACGGTGAAGCTTTCTTT.

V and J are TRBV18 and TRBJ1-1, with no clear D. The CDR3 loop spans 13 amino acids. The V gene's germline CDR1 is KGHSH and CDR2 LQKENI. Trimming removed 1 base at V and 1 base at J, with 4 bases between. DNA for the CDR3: TGTGCCAGCTCACCACAACAGAACACTGAAGCTTTCTTT. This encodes CASSPQQNTEAFF. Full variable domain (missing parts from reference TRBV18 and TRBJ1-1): NAGVMQNPRHLVRRRGQEARLRCSPMKGHSHVYWYRQLPEEGLKFMVYLQKENIIDESGMPKERFSAEFPKEGPSILRIQQVVRGDSAAYFCASSPQQNTEAFFGQGTRLTVV.

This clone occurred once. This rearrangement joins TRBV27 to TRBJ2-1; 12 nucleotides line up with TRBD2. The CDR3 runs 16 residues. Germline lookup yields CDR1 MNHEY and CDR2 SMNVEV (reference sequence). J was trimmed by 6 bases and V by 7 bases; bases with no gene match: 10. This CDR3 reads CASIAAGTSGRNEQFF. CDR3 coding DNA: TGTGCCAGCATCGCCGCCGGGACTAGCGGGCGCAATGAGCAGTTCTTC.

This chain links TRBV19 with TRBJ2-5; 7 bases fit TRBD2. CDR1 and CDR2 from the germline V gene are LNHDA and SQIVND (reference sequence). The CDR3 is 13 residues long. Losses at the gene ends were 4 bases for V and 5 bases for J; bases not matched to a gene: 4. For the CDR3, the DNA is TGTGCCAGTAGTACTCCCGGGGGGGAGACCCAGTACTTC. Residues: CASSTPGGETQYF.

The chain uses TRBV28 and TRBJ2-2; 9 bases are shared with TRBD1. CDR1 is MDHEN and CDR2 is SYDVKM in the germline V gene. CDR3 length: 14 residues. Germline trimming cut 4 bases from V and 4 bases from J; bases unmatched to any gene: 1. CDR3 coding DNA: TGTGCCAGCAGTTCGGGACAGGGCACCGGGGAGCTGTTTTTT. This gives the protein CASSSGQGTGELFF.

The CDR3 DNA reads TGTGCCCTCTCCCCCTTAGTACTGGGCACTGAAGCTTTCTTT. Translating gives CALSPLVLGTEAFF. The chain has TRBV28 and TRBJ1-1; no clear D gene. The CDR3 is 14 residues long. V was cut by 11 bases and J by 4 bases, with 20 bases left in between. Germline loops: CDR1 MDHEN, CDR2 SYDVKM.

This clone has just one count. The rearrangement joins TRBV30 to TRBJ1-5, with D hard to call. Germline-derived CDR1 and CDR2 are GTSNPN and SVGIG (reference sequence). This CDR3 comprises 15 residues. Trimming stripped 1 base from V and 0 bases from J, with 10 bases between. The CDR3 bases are TGTGCCTGGAGTGCGCCTTTGGGTAGCAATCAGCCCCAGCATTTT. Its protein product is CAWSAPLGSNQPQHF.

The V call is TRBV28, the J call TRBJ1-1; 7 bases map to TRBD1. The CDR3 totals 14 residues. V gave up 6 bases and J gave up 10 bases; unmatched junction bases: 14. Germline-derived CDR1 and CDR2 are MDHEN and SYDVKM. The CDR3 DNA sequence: TGTGCCAGCAGACCAAGGGGGCCGGGGGTAAGAGCTTTCTTT. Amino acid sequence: CASRPRGPGVRAFF. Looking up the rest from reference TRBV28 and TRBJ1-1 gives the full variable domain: DVKVTQSSRYLVKRTGEKVFLECVQDMDHENMFWYRQDPGLGLRLIYFSYDVKMKEKGDIPEGYSVSREKKERFSLILESASTNQTSMYLCASRPRGPGVRAFFGQGTRLTVV.